The TCR beta chain described here comes from a study of OX40 agonist ivuxolimab in advanced cancers. Overall study context: Ivuxolimab, an antibody acting as an agonist of OX40 (CD134), was used to treat patients.

Blood was sampled at baseline, cycle 4 day 1, and cycle 7 day 1. Germline V CDR1 and CDR2: SEHNR, FQNEAQ (reference sequence). Trimming pared 6 bases from V and 0 bases from J, leaving 18 bases between. This CDR3 is 16 amino acids long. Repertoires were generated with immunoSEQ multiplex PCR, while TCRdb's copy carries only in-frame clones and drops some. The table records about 22,000 clones, approximately 90% of them present only once. This sample comprised CD4+ or CD8+ T cells sorted from blood, obtained in a trial of the OX40 agonist ivuxolimab. The receptor was derived from an adult with an advanced solid tumor such as melanoma, head and neck, liver or kidney cancer. This chain uses TRBV7-9 with TRBJ2-7; possible D gene TRBD1, 6 bases. The DNA for the CDR3 is TGTGCCAGCAGTTACTCGGAGTGGACAGACTCCTACGAGCAGTACTTC. This sequence encodes CASSYSEWTDSYEQYF.